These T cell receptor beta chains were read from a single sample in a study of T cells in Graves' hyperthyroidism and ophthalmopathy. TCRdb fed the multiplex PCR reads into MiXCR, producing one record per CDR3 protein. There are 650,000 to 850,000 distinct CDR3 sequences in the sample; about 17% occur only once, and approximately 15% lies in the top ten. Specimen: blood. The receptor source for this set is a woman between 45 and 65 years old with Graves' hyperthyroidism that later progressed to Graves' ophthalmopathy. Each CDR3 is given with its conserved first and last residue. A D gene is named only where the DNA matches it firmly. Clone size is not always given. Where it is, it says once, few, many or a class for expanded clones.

CDR3nt: TGCAGCGTCCCCGGGGAGGGGTTGTATACAGGCACTGAAGCTTTCTTT; CDR3aa: CSVPGEGLYTGTEAFF; v_gene: TRBV29-1; abundance: many; d_gene: NA; j_gene: TRBJ1-1
CDR3nt: TGTGCCAGCAGCTTAGCGGGACAGAGGGAAGAGACCCAGTACTTC; CDR3aa: CASSLAGQREETQYF; v_gene: TRBV11-1; abundance: many; d_gene: TRBD1; j_gene: TRBJ2-5
CDR3nt: TGTGCCAGCTCATCGGAGCCGGTGGTTCTCGCAGATACGCAGTATTTT; CDR3aa: CASSSEPVVLADTQYF; v_gene: TRBV18; abundance: many; d_gene: NA; j_gene: TRBJ2-3
CDR3nt: TGTGCCAGCAGCCAAGGGACTAGCGGGGCCCCGAGCTCCTACGAGCAGTACTTC; CDR3aa: CASSQGTSGAPSSYEQYF; v_gene: TRBV4-2; abundance: NA; d_gene: TRBD2; j_gene: TRBJ2-7
CDR3nt: TGTGCCAGCTCACCACCGCCGGGGAACTACGAGCAGTACTTC; CDR3aa: CASSPPPGNYEQYF; v_gene: TRBV18; abundance: many; d_gene: NA; j_gene: TRBJ2-7
CDR3nt: TGCAGTGCTAGAGACAGGGGGCGGATGAACACTGAAGCTTTCTTT; CDR3aa: CSARDRGRMNTEAFF; v_gene: TRBV20-1; abundance: NA; d_gene: TRBD1; j_gene: TRBJ1-1
CDR3nt: TGTGCCAGCAGCTTAAGGCTAGCGGGGGTCCAAGAGACCCAGTACTTC; CDR3aa: CASSLRLAGVQETQYF; v_gene: TRBV7-9; abundance: NA; d_gene: TRBD2; j_gene: TRBJ2-5
CDR3nt: TGTGCCAGTGGGAGGGCCTTAGAGGATACGCAGTATTTT; CDR3aa: CASGRALEDTQYF; v_gene: TRBV19; abundance: once; d_gene: TRBD2; j_gene: TRBJ2-3
CDR3nt: TGCAGTGCTACCTTGGACAACTCTGGAAACACCATATATTTT; CDR3aa: CSATLDNSGNTIYF; v_gene: TRBV20-1; abundance: NA; d_gene: NA; j_gene: TRBJ1-3
CDR3nt: TGTGCCAGCAGCGGCCGAACTGAAGCTTTCTTT; CDR3aa: CASSGRTEAFF; v_gene: TRBV6-1; abundance: many; d_gene: NA; j_gene: TRBJ1-1
CDR3nt: TGTGCCAGCAGCGTAGCGGGACAGAGCTACGAGCAGTACTTC; CDR3aa: CASSVAGQSYEQYF; v_gene: TRBV9; abundance: few; d_gene: TRBD1; j_gene: TRBJ2-7
CDR3nt: TGCAGCGTTGAGCCTGCCTACAATGAGCAGTTCTTC; CDR3aa: CSVEPAYNEQFF; v_gene: TRBV29-1; abundance: NA; d_gene: NA; j_gene: TRBJ2-1
CDR3nt: TGTGCCGGTAGTATGTCCTTCGGGGAGCAGTACTTC; CDR3aa: CAGSMSFGEQYF; v_gene: TRBV19; abundance: few; d_gene: NA; j_gene: TRBJ2-7
CDR3nt: TGTGCCAGTAGCATTACTTATAATTCACCCCTCCACTTT; CDR3aa: CASSITYNSPLHF; v_gene: TRBV19; abundance: NA; d_gene: NA; j_gene: TRBJ1-6
CDR3nt: TGTGCCAGCAGCGAGGACAGGGGGAGCAATCAGCCCCAGCATTTT; CDR3aa: CASSEDRGSNQPQHF; v_gene: TRBV2; abundance: many; d_gene: TRBD1; j_gene: TRBJ1-5
CDR3nt: TGTGCCAGCAGCCAAGATTCGGTTAGTACGGAGACCCAGTACTTC; CDR3aa: CASSQDSVSTETQYF; v_gene: TRBV3-1; abundance: few; d_gene: NA; j_gene: TRBJ2-5
CDR3nt: TGTGCCAGCAGCCCCTTACAGGGGGCGCGGAATGAGCAGTTCTTC; CDR3aa: CASSPLQGARNEQFF; v_gene: TRBV6-1; abundance: few; d_gene: TRBD1; j_gene: TRBJ2-1
CDR3nt: TGTGCCAGCAGCGTAGACAGGATCGGGCAGCCCCAGCATTTT; CDR3aa: CASSVDRIGQPQHF; v_gene: TRBV9; abundance: few; d_gene: NA; j_gene: TRBJ1-5
CDR3nt: TGTGCCTGGAGTGTGGGGGATTACGAGCAGTACTTC; CDR3aa: CAWSVGDYEQYF; v_gene: TRBV30; abundance: NA; d_gene: NA; j_gene: TRBJ2-7
CDR3nt: TGTGCCAGCAGCTTGCAAAGCGGAACTGAAGCTTTCTTT; CDR3aa: CASSLQSGTEAFF; v_gene: TRBV5-8; abundance: NA; d_gene: NA; j_gene: TRBJ1-1
CDR3nt: TGTGCCAGTAGTACACAGGGGGCGAACGAAAAACTGTTTTTT; CDR3aa: CASSTQGANEKLFF; v_gene: TRBV19; abundance: few; d_gene: TRBD1; j_gene: TRBJ1-4
CDR3nt: TGCAGCGTTGAGTACCGTTCGACAGGGGGCTATGGCTACACCTTC; CDR3aa: CSVEYRSTGGYGYTF; v_gene: TRBV29-1; abundance: few; d_gene: TRBD1; j_gene: TRBJ1-2
CDR3nt: TGTGCCAGCTCACCGACAGAAAGCTCCTATAATTCACCCCTCCACTTT; CDR3aa: CASSPTESSYNSPLHF; v_gene: TRBV18; abundance: many; d_gene: NA; j_gene: TRBJ1-6